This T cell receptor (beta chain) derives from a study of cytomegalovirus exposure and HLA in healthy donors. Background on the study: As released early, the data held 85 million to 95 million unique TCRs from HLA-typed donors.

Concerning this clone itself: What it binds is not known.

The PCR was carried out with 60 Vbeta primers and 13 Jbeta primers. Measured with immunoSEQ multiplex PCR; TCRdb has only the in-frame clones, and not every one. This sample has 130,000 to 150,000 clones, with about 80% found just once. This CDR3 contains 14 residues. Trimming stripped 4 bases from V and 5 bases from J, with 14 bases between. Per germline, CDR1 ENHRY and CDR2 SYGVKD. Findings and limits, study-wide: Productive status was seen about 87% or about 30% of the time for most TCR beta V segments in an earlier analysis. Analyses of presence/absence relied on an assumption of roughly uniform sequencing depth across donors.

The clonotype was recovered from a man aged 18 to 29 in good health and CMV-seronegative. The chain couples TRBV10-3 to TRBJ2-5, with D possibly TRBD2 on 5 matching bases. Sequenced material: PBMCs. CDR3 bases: TGTGCCATCAGTGGGCTGAGTACGGGGGAGACCCAGTACTTC. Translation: CAISGLSTGETQYF.